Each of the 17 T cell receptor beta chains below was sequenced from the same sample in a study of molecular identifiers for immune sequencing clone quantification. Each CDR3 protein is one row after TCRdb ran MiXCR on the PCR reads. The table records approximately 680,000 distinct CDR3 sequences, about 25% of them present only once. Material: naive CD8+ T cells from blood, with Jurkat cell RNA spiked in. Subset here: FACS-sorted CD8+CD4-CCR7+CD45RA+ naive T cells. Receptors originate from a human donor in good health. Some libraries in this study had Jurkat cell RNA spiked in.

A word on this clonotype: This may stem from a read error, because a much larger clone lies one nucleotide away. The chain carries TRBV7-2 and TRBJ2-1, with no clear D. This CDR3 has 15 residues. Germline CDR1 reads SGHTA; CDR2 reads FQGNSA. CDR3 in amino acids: CASGLSAGFLDEQFF. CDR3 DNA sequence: TGTGCCAGCGGCTTATCGGCAGGATTTCTTGATGAGCAGTTCTTC.

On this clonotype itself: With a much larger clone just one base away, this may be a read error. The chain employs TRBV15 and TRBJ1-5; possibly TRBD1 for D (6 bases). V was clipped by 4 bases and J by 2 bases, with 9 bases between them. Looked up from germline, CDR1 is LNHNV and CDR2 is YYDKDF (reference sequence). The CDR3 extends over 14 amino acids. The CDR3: CATSINRGNQPQHF. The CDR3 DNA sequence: TGTGCCACCAGCATAAACAGGGGCAATCAGCCCCAGCATTTT.

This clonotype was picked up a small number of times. CDR3 in DNA: TGTGCCAGCAGCCTCTCGTCTAGCGGGAGACCTTCGAGGGCCCAGTACTTC. Translating gives CASSLSSSGRPSRAQYF. This chain connects TRBV3-1 to TRBJ2-5; 10 bases map to TRBD2. This CDR3 region has 17 residues. The J segment lost 9 bases and the V segment lost 4 bases, leaving 17 bases of the junction unmatched. Germline CDR1 reads LGHDT; CDR2 reads YNNKEL (reference sequence).

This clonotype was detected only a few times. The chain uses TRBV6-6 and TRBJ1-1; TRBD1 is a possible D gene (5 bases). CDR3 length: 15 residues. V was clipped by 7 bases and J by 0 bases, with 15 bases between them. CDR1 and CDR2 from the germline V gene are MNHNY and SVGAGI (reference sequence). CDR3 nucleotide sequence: TGTGCCAGCATCTACAAGTTGGGGCTGAACACTGAAGCTTTCTTT. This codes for CASIYKLGLNTEAFF.

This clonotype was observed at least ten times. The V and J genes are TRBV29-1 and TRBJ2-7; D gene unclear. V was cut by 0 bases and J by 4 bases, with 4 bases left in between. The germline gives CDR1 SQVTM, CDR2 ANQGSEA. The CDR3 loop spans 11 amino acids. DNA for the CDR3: TGCAGCGTTGAAGAGGGGTACGAGCAGTACTTC. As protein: CSVEEGYEQYF.

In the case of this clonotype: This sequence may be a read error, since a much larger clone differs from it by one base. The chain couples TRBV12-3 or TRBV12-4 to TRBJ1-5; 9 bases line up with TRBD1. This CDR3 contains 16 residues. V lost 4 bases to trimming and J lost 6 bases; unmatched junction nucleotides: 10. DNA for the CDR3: TGTGCCAGCAGTTCGAAGGGACAGGGTAGGGGTCAGCCCCAGCATTTT. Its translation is CASSSKGQGRGQPQHF.

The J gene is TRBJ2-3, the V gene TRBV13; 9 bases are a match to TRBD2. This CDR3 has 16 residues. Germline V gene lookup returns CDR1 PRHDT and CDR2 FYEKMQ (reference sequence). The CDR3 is CARSFRGRGGVDTQYF. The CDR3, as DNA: TGTGCACGCAGCTTCCGGGGGCGGGGGGGCGTCGATACGCAGTATTTT. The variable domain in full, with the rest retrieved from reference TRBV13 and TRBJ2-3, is AAGVIQSPRHLIKEKRETATLKCYPIPRHDTVYWYQQGPGQDPQFLISFYEKMQSDKGSIPDRFSAQQFSDYHSELNMSSLELGDSALYFCARSFRGRGGVDTQYFGPGTRLTVL.

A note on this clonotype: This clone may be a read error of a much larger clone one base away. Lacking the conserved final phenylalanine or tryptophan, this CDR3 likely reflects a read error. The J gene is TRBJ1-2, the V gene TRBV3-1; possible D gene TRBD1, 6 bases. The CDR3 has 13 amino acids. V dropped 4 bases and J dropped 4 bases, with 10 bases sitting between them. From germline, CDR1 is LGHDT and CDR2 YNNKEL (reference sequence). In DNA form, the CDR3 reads TGTGCCAGCAGCCGTCAGGACAGCTATGGCTACACCTGC. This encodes CASSRQDSYGYTC.

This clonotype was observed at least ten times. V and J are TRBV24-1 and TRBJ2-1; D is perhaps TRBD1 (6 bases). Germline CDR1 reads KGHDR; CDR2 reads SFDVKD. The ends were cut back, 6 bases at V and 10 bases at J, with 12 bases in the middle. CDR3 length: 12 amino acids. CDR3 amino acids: CATSSLQGEQFF. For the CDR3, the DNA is TGTGCCACCAGTTCTCTCCAGGGGGAGCAGTTCTTC.

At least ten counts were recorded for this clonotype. The CDR3 spells CASSYSARQQETQYF. The CDR3 DNA reads TGTGCCAGCAGTTACTCGGCCAGACAACAAGAGACCCAGTACTTC. J is TRBJ2-5 and V is TRBV6-2 or TRBV6-3; D ambiguous. CDR3 length equals 15 residues. V gave up 0 bases and J gave up 2 bases, with 10 bases separating them. Germline CDR1 is MNHEY and CDR2 is SVGEGT.

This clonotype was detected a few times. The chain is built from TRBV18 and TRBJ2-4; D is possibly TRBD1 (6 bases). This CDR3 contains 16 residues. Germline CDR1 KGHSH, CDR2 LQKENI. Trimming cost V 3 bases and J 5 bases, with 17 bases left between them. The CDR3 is CASSPPFGDKENIQYF. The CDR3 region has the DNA TGTGCCAGCTCACCCCCCTTCGGGGACAAGGAAAACATTCAGTACTTC.

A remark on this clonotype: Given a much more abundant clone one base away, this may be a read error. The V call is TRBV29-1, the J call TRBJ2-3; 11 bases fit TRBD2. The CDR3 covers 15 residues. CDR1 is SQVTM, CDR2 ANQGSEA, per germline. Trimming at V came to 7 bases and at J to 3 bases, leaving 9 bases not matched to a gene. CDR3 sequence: CSGTASGRMTDTQYF. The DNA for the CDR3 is TGCAGCGGCACGGCTAGCGGGAGGATGACAGATACGCAGTATTTT.

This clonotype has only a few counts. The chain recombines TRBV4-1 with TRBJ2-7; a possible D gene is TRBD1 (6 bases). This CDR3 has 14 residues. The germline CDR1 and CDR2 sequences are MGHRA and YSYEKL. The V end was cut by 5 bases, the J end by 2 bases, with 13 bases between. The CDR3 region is CASSSRTATYEQYF. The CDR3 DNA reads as TGCGCCAGCAGCTCCCGGACAGCTACCTACGAGCAGTACTTC.

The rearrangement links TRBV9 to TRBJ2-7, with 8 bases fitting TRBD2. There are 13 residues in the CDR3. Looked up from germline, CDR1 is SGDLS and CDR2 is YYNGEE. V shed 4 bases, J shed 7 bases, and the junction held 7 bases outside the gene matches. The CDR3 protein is CASSPGTRGEQYF. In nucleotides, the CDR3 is TGTGCCAGCAGCCCCGGGACTAGGGGTGAGCAGTACTTC.

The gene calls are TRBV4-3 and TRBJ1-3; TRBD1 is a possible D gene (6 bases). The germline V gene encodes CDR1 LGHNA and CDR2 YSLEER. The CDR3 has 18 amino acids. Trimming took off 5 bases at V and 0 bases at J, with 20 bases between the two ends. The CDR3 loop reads CASSGQPGAIFSGNTIYF. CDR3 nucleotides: TGCGCCAGCAGCGGTCAACCAGGGGCGATTTTCTCTGGAAACACCATATATTTT.

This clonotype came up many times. CDR3 protein: CSVEGGRMGDTQYF. The CDR3 region has the DNA TGCAGCGTTGAAGGCGGGAGAATGGGAGATACGCAGTATTTT. The rearrangement links TRBV29-1 to TRBJ2-3, with TRBD2 matching 7 bases. The CDR3 covers 14 residues. V was clipped by 1 base and J by 5 bases; unmatched bases: 6. Germline-derived CDR1 and CDR2 are SQVTM and ANQGSEA.

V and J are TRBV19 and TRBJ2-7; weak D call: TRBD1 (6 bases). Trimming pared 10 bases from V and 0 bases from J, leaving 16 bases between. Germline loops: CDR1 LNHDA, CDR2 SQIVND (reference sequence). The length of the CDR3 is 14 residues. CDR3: CATRPWTASYEQYF. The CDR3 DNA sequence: TGTGCCACTAGACCCTGGACAGCCTCCTACGAGCAGTACTTC.